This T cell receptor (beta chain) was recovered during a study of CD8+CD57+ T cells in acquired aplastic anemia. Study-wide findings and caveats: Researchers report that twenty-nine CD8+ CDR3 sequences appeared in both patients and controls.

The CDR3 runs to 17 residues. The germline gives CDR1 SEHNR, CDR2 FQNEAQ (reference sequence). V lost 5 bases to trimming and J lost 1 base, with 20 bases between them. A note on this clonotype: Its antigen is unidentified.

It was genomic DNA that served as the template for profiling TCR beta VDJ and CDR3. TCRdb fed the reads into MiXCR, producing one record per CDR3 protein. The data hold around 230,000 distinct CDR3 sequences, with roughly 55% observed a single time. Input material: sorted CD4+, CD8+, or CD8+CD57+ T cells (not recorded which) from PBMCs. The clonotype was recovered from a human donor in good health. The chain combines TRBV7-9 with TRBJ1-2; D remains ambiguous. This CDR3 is CASSALNEQLINYGYTF. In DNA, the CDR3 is TGTGCCAGCAGCGCCCTGAATGAGCAGCTCATTAACTATGGCTACACCTTC.